Given below is one T cell receptor beta chain in context. The data derive from a study of blood T cell repertoires in COVID-19. Across the study: Spain, Italy and the United States supplied samples that represented acute and convalescent COVID-19. Sources were T cells, B-cell-depleted T cells, or PBMCs; the material itself was cDNA or gDNA.

Per germline, CDR1 SGHKS and CDR2 YYEKEE (reference sequence). V was shortened by 0 bases and J by 1 base, with 21 bases between the two germline ends. The CDR3 consists of 19 residues. Original processing methods: From reference gene primer amplification, estimates of nucleated cell counts were derived. Some clones are missing from TCRdb's copy, which holds only in-frame ones; the method was immunoSEQ multiplex PCR. The V and J calls and clone size come from that table; D and trimming were worked out from the DNA. Of fewer than 350,000 clones detected, 80% to 85% appear once; the ten largest clones hold around 2.9%.

The TCR originated in a woman in her fifties or sixties with active or convalescent COVID-19. The rearrangement uses TRBV5-5 and TRBJ2-3; no reliable D call. The sample taken for sequencing was peripheral blood. The chain's CDR3 is CASSLAVTVPSRGTDTQYF. DNA of the CDR3: TGTGCCAGCAGCTTGGCTGTTACCGTACCATCTCGAGGCACAGATACGCAGTATTTT. Filled out from reference TRBV5-5 and TRBJ2-3, the complete variable domain reads DAGVTQSPTHLIKTRGQQVTLRCSPISGHKSVSWYQQVLGQGPQFIFQYYEKEERGRGNFPDRFSARQFPNYSSELNVNALLLGDSALYLCASSLAVTVPSRGTDTQYFGPGTRLTVL.